Given below is one T cell receptor beta chain in context. Its specificity is unknown. This record belongs to a study of cytomegalovirus exposure and HLA in healthy donors. Whole-study findings and limits: Later analysis identified a missense DCLRE1C variant that was linked to TCR beta V- and J-gene trimming.

V gave up 3 bases and J gave up 10 bases, with 8 bases separating them. CDR3 length: 11 residues. Germline V gene sequence: CDR1 SGHDT, CDR2 YYEEEE. With 60 Vbeta and 13 Jbeta primers, the PCR was carried out. Method: immunoSEQ multiplex PCR; TCRdb's copy keeps in-frame clones and lacks some. This sample's table reports about 88,000 clones. The clonotype was recovered from a girl aged 10-17 years in good health and CMV-seropositive. The sample consisted of PBMCs. The genes are TRBV5-6 and TRBJ1-5; the D gene is possibly TRBD1 (5 bases). DNA of the CDR3: TGTGCCAGCAGCTCGGGGGGTCCCCAGCATTTT. Translation: CASSSGGPQHF.